These 28 T cell receptor beta chains share one sample of origin, sequenced in a study of blood T cell repertoires in COVID-19. The protocol was immunoSEQ multiplex PCR, while the TCRdb copy is restricted to in-frame clones and leaves out a portion. The sample contains approximately 60,000 clones, 65% to 90% of which appear only once. What was sequenced was peripheral blood. Receptor source: a human donor in a cohort sampled during active COVID-19.

The chain couples TRBV9 to TRBJ2-1, with TRBD2 matching 11 bases. Looked up from germline, CDR1 is SGDLS and CDR2 is YYNGEE. The CDR3 is made up of 15 amino acids. V dropped 4 bases and J dropped 8; count of bases not matched to a gene: 8. The CDR3 DNA reads TGTGCCAGCAGCCCAGGACTAGCGGGCCAACATGAGCAGTTCTTC. Translation gives CASSPGLAGQHEQFF.

This chain links TRBV3-1 (or the pseudogene TRBV3-2) with TRBJ1-1; D is unclear. Trimming removed 4 bases at V and 1 base at J, with 16 bases between. Germline CDR1 is LGHDT and CDR2 is YNNKEL (reference sequence). This CDR3 is built from 16 residues. This CDR3 reads CASSPQEGRWNTEAFF. In nucleotides, the CDR3 is TGTGCCAGCAGCCCCCAGGAAGGCAGGTGGAACACTGAAGCTTTCTTT.

The genes are TRBV19 and TRBJ1-6; possibly TRBD1 for D (6 bases). Trimming stripped 6 bases from V and 14 bases from J, with 14 bases between. Germline V gene data show CDR1 as LNHDA and CDR2 as SQIVND (reference sequence). This CDR3 region has 12 residues. DNA of the CDR3: TGTGCCAGTAGCTCCGGACAGTTAGCCCTCCACTTT. Translated, it gives CASSSGQLALHF.

This clone was counted only a few times. V and J are TRBV27 and TRBJ2-5; tentative D call: TRBD1 (6 bases). The CDR3 runs to 14 residues. Between the trimmed V and J ends, which lost 5 bases and 4 bases, there was a span of 14 bases. Germline assignment: CDR1 MNHEY and CDR2 SMNVEV (reference sequence). CDR3 residues: CASSINRDTETQYF. Here the CDR3 DNA reads TGTGCCAGCAGTATCAACCGGGACACAGAGACCCAGTACTTC.

The chain links TRBV3-1 (or the pseudogene TRBV3-2) to TRBJ2-3, with TRBD2 matching 7 bases. Per the germline V gene, CDR1 is LGHDT and CDR2 is YNNKEL (reference sequence). V dropped 3 bases and J dropped 0; count of bases not matched to a gene: 6. The CDR3 has 16 residues. The CDR3 DNA sequence: TGTGCCAGCAGCCATAGCGGGCGCTCTAGCACAGATACGCAGTATTTT. Its protein is CASSHSGRSSTDTQYF.

This chain connects TRBV3-1 (or the pseudogene TRBV3-2) to TRBJ2-5; the match to TRBD2 covers 10 bases. CDR1 and CDR2 (germline): LGHDT, YNNKEL (reference sequence). This CDR3 comprises 16 residues. With V trimmed by 4 bases and J by 3 bases, 8 bases remained unmatched. The DNA for the CDR3 is TGTGCCAGCAGCCGACCAAAGCGGGGGGGGGAAGAGACCCAGTACTTC. It codes for CASSRPKRGGEETQYF.

The sample holds one count of this clone. The genes are TRBV3-1 (or the pseudogene TRBV3-2) and TRBJ2-7, with D perhaps matching TRBD1 (5 bases). CDR1 and CDR2 from the germline V gene are LGHDT and YNNKEL (reference sequence). The CDR3 loop spans 14 amino acids. V dropped 3 bases and J dropped 5 bases, with 14 bases sitting between them. CDR3 in amino acids: CASSQPDTLDEQYF. Here the CDR3 DNA reads TGTGCCAGCAGCCAGCCGGACACCCTCGACGAGCAGTACTTC.

The rearrangement joins TRBV6-5 to TRBJ2-1, with a possible D match to TRBD2 (5 bases). From germline, CDR1 is MNHEY and CDR2 SVGAGI. V shed 7 bases and J shed 4 bases, with 17 bases lying between them. The CDR3 totals 15 residues. CDR3 in amino acids: CASTTLANSYNEQFF. The CDR3 DNA follows: TGTGCCAGCACCACCCTAGCAAATAGTTACAATGAGCAGTTCTTC.

The rearrangement links TRBV7-9 to TRBJ1-2; 10 nucleotides match TRBD1. The CDR3 consists of 14 residues. J gave up 6 bases and V 4 bases, and 5 bases lay outside the gene matches. Germline CDR1 is SEHNR and CDR2 is FQNEAQ (reference sequence). The CDR3 spells CASSSPGQGNGYTF. DNA of the CDR3: TGTGCCAGCAGCTCACCGGGACAGGGGAATGGCTACACCTTC.

This chain connects TRBV10-1 to TRBJ2-1; 7 bases are shared with TRBD1. The CDR3 loop spans 16 amino acids. The germline gives CDR1 WNHNN, CDR2 SYGVQD (reference sequence). Losses at the gene ends were 0 bases for V and 8 bases for J; bases not matched to a gene: 10. The DNA of the CDR3 is TGCGCCAGCAGTGAGTCCGGTAGGGGGCGAAGGGATGAGCAGTTCTTC. It yields the protein CASSESGRGRRDEQFF.

The chain uses TRBV21-1 and TRBJ1-2; the table's D call, TRBD1, has no DNA check behind it. TRBV21-1 constitutes a pseudogene. The length of the CDR3 is 14 residues. CDR3 region: CASSPHRTNYGYTF. In DNA, the CDR3 is TGTGCCAGCAGCCCACACAGGACTAACTATGGCTACACCTTC.

The DNA of the CDR3 is TGTGCCAGCAGCTTGGGACTAGCGGGGGGGAGGGGAGATACGCAGTATTTT. Its translation: CASSLGLAGGRGDTQYF. The chain is built from TRBV7-2 and TRBJ2-3, with TRBD2 identical over 16 bases. J lost 5 bases, V lost 3 bases, and 5 bases had no gene match. CDR1 and CDR2 (germline): SGHTA, FQGNSA. This CDR3 comprises 17 residues.

The rearrangement joins TRBV6-5 to TRBJ2-7; the match to TRBD1 covers 12 bases. V lost 6 bases and J lost 3; bases outside the gene matches: 3. The germline V gene has CDR1 MNHEY and CDR2 SVGAGI. The CDR3 extends over 14 amino acids. As DNA, the CDR3 is TGTGCCAGCAGCCGGGACAGGGGGCTCTACGAGCAGTACTTC. Translated: CASSRDRGLYEQYF.

V and J are TRBV10-3 and TRBJ2-2, with D possibly matching TRBD2 (6 bases). From germline, CDR1 is ENHRY and CDR2 SYGVKD. This CDR3 has 14 amino acids. The germline V and J ends were trimmed by 7 bases and 4 bases, with 13 bases remaining between them. The chain's CDR3 is CAITAGPITGELFF. The CDR3 nucleotides read TGTGCCATCACGGCGGGGCCGATCACCGGGGAGCTGTTTTTT.

This clone was observed a single time. The chain couples TRBV2 to TRBJ1-2; TRBD1 is a possible D gene (5 bases). The V gene's germline CDR1 is SNHLY and CDR2 FYNNEI. This CDR3 contains 14 residues. The ends were cut back, 2 bases at V and 7 bases at J, with 14 bases in the middle. The CDR3: CASSEIAGNIGYTF. CDR3 DNA: TGTGCCAGCAGTGAAATAGCAGGGAATATTGGCTACACCTTC. Complete variable domain (other parts from reference TRBV2 and TRBJ1-2): EPEVTQTPSHQVTQMGQEVILRCVPISNHLYFYWYRQILGQKVEFLVSFYNNEISEKSEIFDDQFSVERPDGSNFTLKIRSTKLEDSAMYFCASSEIAGNIGYTFGSGTRLTVV.

This clone has a handful of counts. V gene TRBV4-3 combines with J gene TRBJ1-6, with 7 bases aligning to TRBD1. Germline V lookup: CDR1 LGHNA, CDR2 YSLEER. V trimming: 4 bases; J trimming: 10 bases; junction bases outside the gene matches: 4. The CDR3 runs to 13 residues. CDR3 amino acids: CASSPDRVSPLHF. For the CDR3, the DNA is TGCGCCAGCAGCCCTGACAGGGTCTCACCCCTCCACTTT.

The chain is built from TRBV29-1 and TRBJ2-5, with 8 bases matching TRBD1. Germline V gene lookup returns CDR1 SQVTM and CDR2 ANQGSEA. With 4 bases clipped from V and 2 bases from J, the junction kept 3 bases outside the gene matches. The CDR3 is 13 amino acids. The CDR3 sequence is CSVGDRGQETQYF. CDR3 coding DNA: TGCAGCGTTGGCGACAGGGGACAAGAGACCCAGTACTTC.

The chain uses TRBV18 and TRBJ2-6, with TRBD1 identical over 9 bases. With 5 bases clipped from V and 1 base from J, the junction kept 3 bases outside the gene matches. The germline V gene has CDR1 KGHSH and CDR2 LQKENI. This CDR3 contains 16 residues. CDR3 bases: TGTGCCAGCTCAAGGGACAGGGTTTCTGGGGCCAACGTCCTGACTTTC. Translating it yields CASSRDRVSGANVLTF.

V and J are TRBV2 and TRBJ2-7; D possibly corresponds to TRBD2 (5 bases). Germline V gives CDR1 SNHLY, CDR2 FYNNEI. The CDR3 has 14 amino acids. V lost 2 bases and J 2 bases, leaving 10 bases between the germline ends. CDR3 sequence: CASSEPAVTYEQYF. CDR3 in DNA: TGTGCCAGCAGTGAACCAGCGGTCACCTACGAGCAGTACTTC. Full variable domain (remainder filled in from reference TRBV2 and TRBJ2-7): EPEVTQTPSHQVTQMGQEVILRCVPISNHLYFYWYRQILGQKVEFLVSFYNNEISEKSEIFDDQFSVERPDGSNFTLKIRSTKLEDSAMYFCASSEPAVTYEQYFGPGTRLTVT.

This clone has just a few counts. The chain couples TRBV7-2 to TRBJ1-2; the match to TRBD1 covers 7 bases. The CDR3 is 15 amino acids. V was clipped by 4 bases and J by 8 bases; unmatched bases: 13. From germline, CDR1 is SGHTA and CDR2 FQGNSA. CDR3 nucleotide sequence: TGTGCCAGCAGCTCTACTCAGGGGGGCACTCGGGGCTACACCTTC. Translating gives CASSSTQGGTRGYTF.

The chain recombines TRBV28 with TRBJ1-1; a weak D match, TRBD1 (6 bases). V lost 5 bases, J lost 0 bases, and 10 bases lay in between. CDR1 is MDHEN, CDR2 SYDVKM, per germline. This CDR3 spans 14 amino acids. The CDR3 is CASSSRGLNTEAFF. CDR3 nucleotides: TGTGCCAGCAGTAGCAGGGGTTTGAACACTGAAGCTTTCTTT.

This chain joins TRBV5-1 and TRBJ2-3, with a possible D match to TRBD1 (5 bases). The V end lost 6 bases, the J end lost 1 base, and 9 bases lay between the germline ends. CDR1 is SGHRS, CDR2 YFSETQ, per germline. This CDR3 region has 13 residues. CDR3 amino acids: CASMDTRTDTQYF. CDR3 bases: TGCGCCAGCATGGACACCCGCACAGATACGCAGTATTTT. The complete variable domain, with remaining parts taken from reference TRBV5-1 and TRBJ2-3, reads KAGVTQTPRYLIKTRGQQVTLSCSPISGHRSVSWYQQTPGQGLQFLFEYFSETQRNKGNFPGRFSGRQFSNSRSEMNVSTLELGDSALYLCASMDTRTDTQYFGPGTRLTVL.

The chain is built from TRBV12-3 or TRBV12-4 and TRBJ2-2, with 8 bases matching TRBD2. The junction had 7 bases not matched to a gene; V was cut back by 10 bases and J by 6 bases. This CDR3 has 13 amino acids. The CDR3 region has the DNA TGTGCCACCGGGACTAGTGGTTCCGGGGAGCTGTTTTTT. Amino acid sequence: CATGTSGSGELFF.

There are a few counts of this clone. The V call is TRBV11-2, the J call TRBJ2-1; TRBD1 matches at 8 bases. V gave up 5 bases and J gave up 4 bases; unmatched junction bases: 7. Germline V gives CDR1 SGHAT, CDR2 FQNNGV. The CDR3 extends over 15 amino acids. The CDR3 coding sequence is TGTGCCAGCAGCCCTCCGGGACAGGCGTACAATGAGCAGTTCTTC. Translating gives CASSPPGQAYNEQFF.

The chain links TRBV7-6 to TRBJ2-2; the D gene is possibly TRBD2 (5 bases). The CDR3 has 13 residues. Trimming stripped 5 bases from V and 6 bases from J, with 10 bases between. Germline V gives CDR1 SGHVS, CDR2 FNYEAQ. The CDR3 nucleotides read TGTGCCAGCAGCCCGAGGGTTCCCGGGGAGCTGTTTTTT. Protein sequence: CASSPRVPGELFF.

The rearrangement links TRBV30 to TRBJ1-2; 9 bases are shared with TRBD1. This CDR3 region has 11 residues. Germline V gene lookup returns CDR1 GTSNPN and CDR2 SVGIG (reference sequence). The ends lost 5 bases at V and 6 bases at J; junction bases unmatched: 1. CDR3 sequence: CAWWDRDGYTF. The CDR3 DNA reads as TGTGCCTGGTGGGACAGGGATGGCTACACCTTC.

This chain connects TRBV3-1 (or the pseudogene TRBV3-2) to TRBJ2-1; the D gene is possibly TRBD2 (6 bases). The CDR3 sequence is 15 residues long. Germline V gene lookup returns CDR1 LGHDT and CDR2 YNNKEL (reference sequence). With 4 bases removed from V and 6 bases from J, the gap between germline ends came to 16 bases. DNA for the CDR3: TGTGCCAGCAGCCCCGCTTCCGGGGGATCCAATGAGCAGTTCTTC. Translating gives CASSPASGGSNEQFF.

The chain combines TRBV4-2 with TRBJ2-2; D might be TRBD2 (5 bases). The germline V and J ends were trimmed by 1 base and 2 bases, with 8 bases remaining between them. This CDR3 contains 15 residues. Germline V gene lookup returns CDR1 LGHNA and CDR2 YNFKEQ. CDR3 coding DNA: TGTGCCAGCAGCCAAGGGACTCCTAACACCGGGGAGCTGTTTTTT. Translating it yields CASSQGTPNTGELFF.